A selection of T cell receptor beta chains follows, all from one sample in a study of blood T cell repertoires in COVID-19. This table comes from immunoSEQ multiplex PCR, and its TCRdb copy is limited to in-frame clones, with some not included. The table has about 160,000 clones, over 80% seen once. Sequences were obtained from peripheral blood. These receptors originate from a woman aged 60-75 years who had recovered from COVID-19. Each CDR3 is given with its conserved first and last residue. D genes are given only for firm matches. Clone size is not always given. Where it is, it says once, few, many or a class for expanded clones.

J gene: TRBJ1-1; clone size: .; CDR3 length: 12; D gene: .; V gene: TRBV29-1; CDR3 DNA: TGCAGCGTTGGGACAGTCAACACTGAAGCTTTCTTT; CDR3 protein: CSVGTVNTEAFF
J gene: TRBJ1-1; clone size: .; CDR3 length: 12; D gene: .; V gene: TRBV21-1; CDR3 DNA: TGTGCCAGCAGCAAAGCGCGAGGTGAAGCTTTCTTT; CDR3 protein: CASSKARGEAFF
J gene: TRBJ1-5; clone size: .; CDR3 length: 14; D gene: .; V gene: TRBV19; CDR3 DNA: TGTGCCAGTCGCCTAAGGGAGGTGAATCAGCCCCAGCATTTT; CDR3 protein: CASRLREVNQPQHF
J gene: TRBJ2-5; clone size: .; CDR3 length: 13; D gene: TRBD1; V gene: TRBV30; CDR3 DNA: TGTGCCTGGAGTTCTCAGGGGGCAGAGACCCAGTACTTC; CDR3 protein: CAWSSQGAETQYF
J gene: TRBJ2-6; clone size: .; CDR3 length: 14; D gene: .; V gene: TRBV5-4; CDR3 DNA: TGTGCCAGCAGTCTAGATTCTGGGGCCAACGTCCTGACTTTC; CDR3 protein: CASSLDSGANVLTF
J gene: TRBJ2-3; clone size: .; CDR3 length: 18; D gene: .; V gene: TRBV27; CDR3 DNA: TGTGCCAGCACTCCTTATGCGGTCGGCCTCCGAAAGCCAGATACGCAGTATTTT; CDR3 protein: CASTPYAVGLRKPDTQYF
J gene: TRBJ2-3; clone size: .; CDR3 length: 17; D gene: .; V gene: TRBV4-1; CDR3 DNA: TGCGCCAGCAGCCAAGATTCGAGGACTACCCCTGGGAGGCGAAAGTATTTT; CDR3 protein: CASSQDSRTTPGRRKYF
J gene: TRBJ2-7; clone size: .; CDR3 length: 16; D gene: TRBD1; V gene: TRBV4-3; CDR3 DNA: TGCGCCAGCAGCCAGGACAGTACGGGACAGGGCTACGAGCAGTACTTC; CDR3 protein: CASSQDSTGQGYEQYF
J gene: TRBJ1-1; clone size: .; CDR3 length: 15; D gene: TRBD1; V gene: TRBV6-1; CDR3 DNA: TGTGCCAGCAGTGAATCGACAGGGATGAACACTGAAGCTTTCTTT; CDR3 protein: CASSESTGMNTEAFF
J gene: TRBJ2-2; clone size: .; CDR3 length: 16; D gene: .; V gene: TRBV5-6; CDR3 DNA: TGTGCCAGCAGCTTGTATTTTCTTCAGGTCACCGGGGAGCTGTTTTTT; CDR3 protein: CASSLYFLQVTGELFF
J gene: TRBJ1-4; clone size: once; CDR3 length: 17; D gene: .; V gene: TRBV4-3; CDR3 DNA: TGCGCCAGCAGCCAAGAGGTGGCCCGGGACTTTAATGAAAAACTGTTTTTT; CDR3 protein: CASSQEVARDFNEKLFF
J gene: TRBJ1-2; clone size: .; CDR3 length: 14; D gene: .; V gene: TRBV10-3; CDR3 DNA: TGTGCCATCACCAGGGATAACCGGGACTATGGCTACACCTTC; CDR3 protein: CAITRDNRDYGYTF
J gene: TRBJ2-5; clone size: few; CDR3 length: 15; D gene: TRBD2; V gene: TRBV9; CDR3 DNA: TGTGCCAGCAGCTCTAGCGGGGCGCGGGAAGAGACCCAGTACTTC; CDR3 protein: CASSSSGAREETQYF
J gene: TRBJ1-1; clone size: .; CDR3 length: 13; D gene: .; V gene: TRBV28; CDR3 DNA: TGTGCCAGCAGTTTACCAGGAAACACTGAAGCTTTCTTT; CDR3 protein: CASSLPGNTEAFF
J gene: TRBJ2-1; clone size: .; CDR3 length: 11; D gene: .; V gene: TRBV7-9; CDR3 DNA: TGTGCCAGCAGTAGGGGGAATGAGCAGTTCTTC; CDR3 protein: CASSRGNEQFF
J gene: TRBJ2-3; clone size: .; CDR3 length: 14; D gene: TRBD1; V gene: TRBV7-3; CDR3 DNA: TGTGCCAGCAGCCGGACAGGGGGCACAGATACGCAGTATTTT; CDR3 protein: CASSRTGGTDTQYF
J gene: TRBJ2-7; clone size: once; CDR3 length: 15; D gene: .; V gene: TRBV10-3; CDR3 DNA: TGTGCCATCAGTGATGACAGCTACACCTCCTACGAGCAGTACTTC; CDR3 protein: CAISDDSYTSYEQYF
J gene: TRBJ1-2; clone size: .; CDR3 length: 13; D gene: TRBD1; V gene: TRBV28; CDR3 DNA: TGTGCCAGCAGTTTAAGGGGGCTAAGGGGCTACACCTTC; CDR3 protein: CASSLRGLRGYTF
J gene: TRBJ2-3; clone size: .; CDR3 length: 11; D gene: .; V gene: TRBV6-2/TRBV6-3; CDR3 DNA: TGTGCCAGCAGTTACCTGTATACGCAGTATTTT; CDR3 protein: CASSYLYTQYF
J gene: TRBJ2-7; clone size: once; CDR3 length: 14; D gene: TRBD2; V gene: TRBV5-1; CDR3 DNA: TGCGCCAGCAGCTGGGGGGGAAAGTCCTACGAGCAGTACTTC; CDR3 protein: CASSWGGKSYEQYF
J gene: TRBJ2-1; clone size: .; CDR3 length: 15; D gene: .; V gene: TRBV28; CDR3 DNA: TGTGCCAGCAGCCCCTATCAGGGGACCTACAATGAGCAGTTCTTC; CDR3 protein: CASSPYQGTYNEQFF
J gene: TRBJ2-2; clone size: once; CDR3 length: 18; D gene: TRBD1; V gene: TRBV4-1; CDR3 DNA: TGCGCCAGCAGCTCCACCTTTCCGGGACAGGGAGTTCCCGGGGAGCTGTTTTTT; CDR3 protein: CASSSTFPGQGVPGELFF
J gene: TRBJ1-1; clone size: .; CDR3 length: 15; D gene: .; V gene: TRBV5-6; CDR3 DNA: TGTGCCAGCAGCCGGACAGAGTACATGAACACTGAAGCTTTCTTT; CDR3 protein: CASSRTEYMNTEAFF
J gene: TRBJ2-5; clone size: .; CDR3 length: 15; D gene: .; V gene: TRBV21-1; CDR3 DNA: TGTGCCAGCAGCGAACGGGTACACATCCAAGAGACCCAGTACTTC; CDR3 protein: CASSERVHIQETQYF
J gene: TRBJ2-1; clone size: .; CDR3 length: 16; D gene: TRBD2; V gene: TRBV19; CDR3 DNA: TGTGCCAGTAGTATAATGGGCGGGAGCTCCTACAATGAGCAGTTCTTC; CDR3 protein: CASSIMGGSSYNEQFF
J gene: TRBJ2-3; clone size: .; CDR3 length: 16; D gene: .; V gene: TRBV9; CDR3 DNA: TGTGCCAGCAGCGTAGCTACGGGGGAAAGCACAGATACGCAGTATTTT; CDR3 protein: CASSVATGESTDTQYF
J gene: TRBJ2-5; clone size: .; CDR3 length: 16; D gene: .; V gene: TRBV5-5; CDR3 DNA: TGTGCCAGCAGCTTGGTCGGGGGAATCGACGTTGGGACCCAGTACTTC; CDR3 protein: CASSLVGGIDVGTQYF
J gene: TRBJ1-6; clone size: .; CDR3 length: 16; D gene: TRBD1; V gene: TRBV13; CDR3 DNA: TGTGCCAGCAGCTTAGGCCCGGGACAGCCCCTCGGGACCCTCCACTTT; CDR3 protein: CASSLGPGQPLGTLHF
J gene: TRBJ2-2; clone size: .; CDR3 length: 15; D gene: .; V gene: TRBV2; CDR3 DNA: TGTGCCAGCAGTGAATTCCACTCCCCTACCGGGGAGCTGTTTTTT; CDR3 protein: CASSEFHSPTGELFF
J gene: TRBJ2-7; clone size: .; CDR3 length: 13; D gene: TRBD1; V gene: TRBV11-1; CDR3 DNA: TGTGCCAGCAATAAGGACAGGGCTTACGAGCAGTACTTC; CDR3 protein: CASNKDRAYEQYF
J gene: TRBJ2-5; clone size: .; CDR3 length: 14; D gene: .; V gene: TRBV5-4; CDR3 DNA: TGTGCCAGCAGCTTTTTGACAGAACAAGAGACCCAGTACTTC; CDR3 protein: CASSFLTEQETQYF
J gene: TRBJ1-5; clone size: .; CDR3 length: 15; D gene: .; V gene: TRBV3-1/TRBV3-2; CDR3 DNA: TGTGCCAGCAGCCAAGACACCAGTAGCAATCAGCCCCAGCATTTT; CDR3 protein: CASSQDTSSNQPQHF
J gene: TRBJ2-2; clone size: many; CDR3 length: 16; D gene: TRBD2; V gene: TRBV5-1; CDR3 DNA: TGCGCCAGCAGCTCAGGGACTAGCGGGGCCACCGGGGAGCTGTTTTTT; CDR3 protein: CASSSGTSGATGELFF
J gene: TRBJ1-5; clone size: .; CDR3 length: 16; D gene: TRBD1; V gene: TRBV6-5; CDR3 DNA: TGTGCCAGCAGTTACACAGGGACAGGGGGCTTTCAGCCCCAGCATTTT; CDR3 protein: CASSYTGTGGFQPQHF
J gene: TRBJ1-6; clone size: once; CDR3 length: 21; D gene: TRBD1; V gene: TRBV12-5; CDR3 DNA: TGTGCTAGTGGTTTGGTCAACCCCTACGGGACAGGGCACTCCTATAATTCACCCCTCCACTTT; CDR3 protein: CASGLVNPYGTGHSYNSPLHF
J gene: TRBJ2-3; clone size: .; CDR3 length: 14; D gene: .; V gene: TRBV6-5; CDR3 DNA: TGTGCCAGCAGCGTGGACGGGAACACAGATACGCAGTATTTT; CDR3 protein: CASSVDGNTDTQYF
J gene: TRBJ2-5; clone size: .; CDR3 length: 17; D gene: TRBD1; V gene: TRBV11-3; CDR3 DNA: TGTGCCAGCAGCTTAGAGGGGACAGCTTCGTACCAAGAGACCCAGTACTTC; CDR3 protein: CASSLEGTASYQETQYF
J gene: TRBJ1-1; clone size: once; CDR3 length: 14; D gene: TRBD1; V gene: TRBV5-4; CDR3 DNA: TGTGCCAGCAGCTGGGGACAGGGGGACACTGAAGCTTTCTTT; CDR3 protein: CASSWGQGDTEAFF
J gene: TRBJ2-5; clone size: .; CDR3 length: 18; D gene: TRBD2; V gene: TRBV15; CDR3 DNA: TGTGCCACCAGCAGAGATCCCATGGGACTAGCGGGGTATGAGACCCAGTACTTC; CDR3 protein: CATSRDPMGLAGYETQYF
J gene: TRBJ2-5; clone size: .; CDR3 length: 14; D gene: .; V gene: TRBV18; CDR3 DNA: TGTGCCAGCTCCCTACAGCGGAGCCAAGAGACCCAGTACTTC; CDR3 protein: CASSLQRSQETQYF
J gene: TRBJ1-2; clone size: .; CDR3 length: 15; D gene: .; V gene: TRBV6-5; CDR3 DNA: TGTGCCAGCGAAGAATTAAGGGGATGGAACTATGGCTACACCTTC; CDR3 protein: CASEELRGWNYGYTF
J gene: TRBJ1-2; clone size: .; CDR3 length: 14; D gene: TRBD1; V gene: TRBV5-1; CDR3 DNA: TGCGCCAGCAGCGGGGGACAGGGGAGCTATGGCTACACCTTC; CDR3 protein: CASSGGQGSYGYTF
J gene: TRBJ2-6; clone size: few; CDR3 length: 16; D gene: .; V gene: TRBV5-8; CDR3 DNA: TGTGCCAGCAGCTTATATTACTACTCTGGGGCCAACGTCCTGACTTTC; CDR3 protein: CASSLYYYSGANVLTF
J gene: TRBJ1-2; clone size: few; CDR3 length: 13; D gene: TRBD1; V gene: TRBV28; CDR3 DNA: TGTGCCAGCAGCCTGGGACAGGGCTATGGCTACACCTTC; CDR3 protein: CASSLGQGYGYTF
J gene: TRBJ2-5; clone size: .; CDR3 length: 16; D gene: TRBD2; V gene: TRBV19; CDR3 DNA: TGTGCCAGTAGTACCGGACTAGCGGGGCCACAAGAGACCCAGTACTTC; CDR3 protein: CASSTGLAGPQETQYF
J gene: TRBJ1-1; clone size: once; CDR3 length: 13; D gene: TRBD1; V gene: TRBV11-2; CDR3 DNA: TGTGCCAGCAGCTTTGCAGGGGGCGCGTATGCTTTCTTT; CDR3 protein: CASSFAGGAYAFF